This section outlines one T cell receptor beta chain sequence together with its context. Pregnant or lactating patients were excluded, as were those with uncontrolled infection or other autoimmune disease. TCR beta CDR3 regions were amplified from RNA transcripts. Initially, a first-round RT-PCR of the TCR CDR3 employed the HTBI primer set. TCRdb independently ran MiXCR on the multiplex PCR reads; one entry per CDR3 protein. The sample has hundreds of thousands of distinct CDR3 sequences, roughly 15% seen once. The source of the sample is a study of T cells in Graves' hyperthyroidism and ophthalmopathy. Material: blood. The receptor comes from a woman aged 45-59 years with Graves' ophthalmopathy.

The DNA for the CDR3 is TGCGCCAGCAGAGGGACTTTGGCCTACGAGCAGTACTTC. Its translation is CASRGTLAYEQYF. The chain couples TRBV5-1 to TRBJ2-7; possibly TRBD2 for D (6 bases). The length of the CDR3 is 13 residues. The germline V gene encodes CDR1 SGHRS and CDR2 YFSETQ. Trimming cost V 5 bases and J 2 bases, with 11 bases left between them.